The 5 T cell receptor beta chains below were found in one sample sequenced in a study of blood T cell repertoires in COVID-19. Produced via immunoSEQ multiplex PCR; TCRdb's table is partial and in-frame only. Among about 160,000 clones listed, over 75% were seen once. Material: peripheral blood. Receptors originate from an older man with COVID-19, enrolled during active disease.

In regard to this clone: Germline and junction disagree at one end, which may indicate a read error. The V and J genes are TRBV5-1 and TRBJ2-7; TRBD1 is a possible D gene (6 bases). The CDR3 sequence is 14 residues long. CDR1 and CDR2 from the germline V gene are SGHRS and YFSETQ. CDR3 region: CAGSLGDTMGEQYF. The CDR3, as DNA: TGCGCCGGCAGCTTGGGGGACACCATGGGGGAGCAGTACTTC. The variable domain in full, with the rest retrieved from reference TRBV5-1 and TRBJ2-7, is KAGVTQTPRYLIKTRGQQVTLSCSPISGHRSVSWYQQTPGQGLQFLFEYFSETQRNKGNFPGRFSGRQFSNSRSEMNVSTLELGDSALYLCAGSLGDTMGEQYFGPGTRLTVT.

The chain links TRBV5-1 to TRBJ2-5; D remains ambiguous. The end of the DNA aligns better with TRBJ2-7, so the J call may be wrong. CDR1 is SGHRS and CDR2 is YFSETQ in the germline V gene. This CDR3 is built from 14 residues. The CDR3 loop reads CASSLAPPNYEQYF. For the CDR3, the DNA is TGCGCCAGCAGCTTGGCCCCTCCCAACTACGAGCAGTACTTC.

This chain uses TRBV7-9 with TRBJ2-5, with 13 bases matching TRBD2. This CDR3 has 16 residues. Unmatched junction bases numbered 2, after V lost 1 base and J lost 3 bases. Germline V gene lookup returns CDR1 SEHNR and CDR2 FQNEAQ (reference sequence). CDR3 DNA sequence: TGTGCCAGCAGCTTAGGGACTAGCGGGGGAGAAGAGACCCAGTACTTC. Amino acids: CASSLGTSGGEETQYF.

V and J are TRBV29-1 and TRBJ2-3; 8 positions agree with TRBD1. Germline V CDR1 and CDR2: SQVTM, ANQGSEA. The CDR3 totals 15 residues. This chain's CDR3 is CTFRVRTGGMDTQYF. CDR3 bases: TGCACCTTTCGAGTGAGAACAGGGGGTATGGATACGCAGTATTTT.

The J gene is TRBJ2-7, the V gene TRBV14; D might be TRBD1 (6 bases). This CDR3 comprises 14 residues. CDR1 is SGHDN, CDR2 FVKESK, per germline. Trimming took off 0 bases at V and 9 bases at J, with 15 bases between the two ends. The CDR3 DNA is TGTGCCAGCAGCCAAGATTCGGACAGCTCCCGGCAGTACTTC. It translates to CASSQDSDSSRQYF.